Below are 22 T cell receptor beta chains sequenced from a single sample in a study of PD-1 blockade in classical Hodgkin lymphoma. TCRdb's table, derived via immunoSEQ multiplex PCR, lists solely in-frame clones and lacks some. The sample has 10,000 to 15,000 clones, roughly 80% seen once; the top ten hold just under 25%. Relapse was seen in all patients after autologous stem cell transplantation, and brentuximab vedotin exposure was variable. The starting material was peripheral blood mononuclear cells (PBMCs), obtained at baseline. All receptors come from a human donor with classical Hodgkin lymphoma.

This clone was recorded only once. The chain recombines TRBV6-1 with TRBJ2-7; the D gene is possibly TRBD1 (6 bases). The CDR3 spans 13 residues. Deletions cut 2 bases from V and 5 bases from J, with 10 bases between. Germline CDR1 and CDR2: MNHNS and SASEGT. CDR3 DNA sequence: TGTGCCAGCAGTGAATCCAGGGGAAACGAGCAGTACTTC. Amino acids: CASSESRGNEQYF.

This chain joins TRBV11-1 and TRBJ2-1; D possibly corresponds to TRBD2 (6 bases). There are 17 residues in the CDR3. V dropped 0 bases and J dropped 1 base, with 13 bases sitting between them. Germline CDR1 SGHAT, CDR2 FQDESV (reference sequence). DNA for the CDR3: TGTGCCAGCAGCTTAGCCCCTGGTAGCGGTTCCTACAATGAGCAGTTCTTC. Residues: CASSLAPGSGSYNEQFF.

The chain links TRBV7-9 to TRBJ2-1; 7 nucleotides agree with TRBD2. This CDR3 has 14 amino acids. Unmatched junction bases numbered 7, after V lost 4 bases and J lost 7 bases. Germline V lookup: CDR1 SEHNR, CDR2 FQNEAQ (reference sequence). DNA of the CDR3: TGTGCCAGCAGCTCCGGACTAGTTAGGAATGAGCAGTTCTTC. This translates into CASSSGLVRNEQFF.

The chain joins TRBV7-3 to TRBJ2-1; D gene uncertain. The V gene lost 1 base and the J gene lost 5 bases, with 6 bases spanning the gap. Germline CDR1 SGHTA, CDR2 FQGTGA. The length of the CDR3 is 13 residues. In DNA, the CDR3 is TGTGCCAGCAGCTTAAGACCAAACAATGAGCAGTTCTTC. Translating gives CASSLRPNNEQFF. Full variable domain (missing parts from reference TRBV7-3 and TRBJ2-1): GAGVSQTPSNKVTEKGKYVELRCDPISGHTALYWYRQSLGQGPEFLIYFQGTGAADDSGLPNDRFFAVRPEGSVSTLKIQRTERGDSAVYLCASSLRPNNEQFFGPGTRLTVL.

The rearrangement links TRBV6-1 to TRBJ2-3; possibly TRBD2 for D (7 bases). Trimming cost V 0 bases and J 4 bases, with 11 bases left between them. The CDR3 sequence is 15 residues long. Germline loops: CDR1 MNHNS, CDR2 SASEGT. CDR3 sequence (DNA): TGTGCCAGCAGTGAAGCGGGGGGGGGCGCAGATACGCAGTATTTT. The encoded protein is CASSEAGGGADTQYF.

The chain links TRBV10-2 to TRBJ2-2, with 9 bases fitting TRBD2. The CDR3 runs to 13 residues. From germline, CDR1 is WSHSY and CDR2 SAAADI. Trimming at V came to 6 bases and at J to 4 bases, leaving 0 bases not matched to a gene. In DNA form, the CDR3 reads TGCGCCAGCAGGACTAGCGGCACCGGGGAGCTGTTTTTT. It is translated as CASRTSGTGELFF.

The chain joins TRBV13 to TRBJ2-3; no clear D gene. CDR1 is PRHDT and CDR2 is FYEKMQ in the germline V gene (reference sequence). Trimming pared 2 bases from V and 5 bases from J, leaving 8 bases between. The CDR3 spans 13 residues. CDR3 nucleotides: TGTGCCAGCAGCTTAATGCCGAAAGATACGCAGTATTTT. Translated, it gives CASSLMPKDTQYF.

This chain connects TRBV9 to TRBJ2-1; D may match TRBD1 or TRBD2 (5 bases each). CDR1 is SGDLS and CDR2 is YYNGEE in the germline V gene. V dropped 3 bases and J dropped 6 bases, with 10 bases sitting between them. This CDR3 spans 13 amino acids. The CDR3: CASSGGSGNEQFF. The CDR3 DNA follows: TGTGCCAGCAGCGGGGGGTCGGGCAATGAGCAGTTCTTC.

This clone was recorded a few times. This sequence joins TRBV19 and TRBJ1-2; 9 positions agree with TRBD1. The ends lost 2 bases at V and 6 bases at J; junction bases unmatched: 13. The CDR3 has 17 amino acids. CDR1 is LNHDA and CDR2 is SQIVND in the germline V gene (reference sequence). The CDR3 protein is CASSIRGQGRAGDGYTF. DNA for the CDR3: TGTGCCAGTAGTATACGGGGACAGGGAAGAGCAGGGGATGGCTACACCTTC.

This clone was observed a few times. This chain links TRBV6-1 with TRBJ2-1; TRBD1 matches 7 bases. Trimming took 6 bases from V and 7 from J; bases not matched to a gene: 12. This CDR3 contains 15 residues. The germline V gene encodes CDR1 MNHNS and CDR2 SASEGT. The CDR3 region has the DNA TGTGCCAGCAGCACCGGGACAGCAGGCCTGAATGAGCAGTTCTTC. Protein sequence: CASSTGTAGLNEQFF.

The table lists this clone with a few counts. This chain uses TRBV28 with TRBJ1-1; the D is unclear. V lost 2 bases and J 3 bases, leaving 10 bases between the germline ends. The CDR3 covers 14 residues. Germline V lookup: CDR1 MDHEN, CDR2 SYDVKM. CDR3 sequence reads: CASSLADTYTEAFF. The DNA of the CDR3 is TGTGCCAGCAGTTTAGCAGATACTTACACTGAAGCTTTCTTT.

The rearrangement joins TRBV5-8 to TRBJ1-1, with D possibly matching TRBD1 (5 bases). This CDR3 comprises 14 residues. Germline V CDR1 and CDR2: SGHTS, YDEGEE. V lost 2 bases and J 4 bases, leaving 12 bases between the germline ends. The CDR3 spells CASSFRPGGTEAFF. The CDR3 bases are TGTGCCAGCAGCTTTAGACCCGGGGGCACTGAAGCTTTCTTT.

The chain has TRBV28 and TRBJ1-5, with a tentative D call TRBD1 (5 bases). CDR3 length: 15 amino acids. The V end lost 10 bases, the J end lost 0 bases, and 16 bases lay between the germline ends. CDR1 is MDHEN, CDR2 SYDVKM, per germline. The CDR3 region is CAIPPTGDSNQPQHF. CDR3 DNA sequence: TGTGCCATCCCCCCTACAGGAGATAGCAATCAGCCCCAGCATTTT.

The genes are TRBV6-6 and TRBJ1-2; D not certain. Germline-derived CDR1 and CDR2 are MNHNY and SVGAGI (reference sequence). The CDR3 length is 15 residues. V lost 7 bases and J 0 bases, leaving 15 bases between the germline ends. This CDR3 reads CASTHTRTANYGYTF. The CDR3 DNA follows: TGTGCCAGCACTCACACCAGAACCGCTAACTATGGCTACACCTTC.

The chain couples TRBV12-5 to TRBJ2-2; 8 bases match TRBD1. Germline loops: CDR1 LGHNT, CDR2 FRNRAP. The V gene end was trimmed by 6 bases and the J gene end by 6 bases; junction bases not matched to a gene: 6. This CDR3 is 14 amino acids long. CDR3 residues: CASGLTGASGELFF. CDR3 coding DNA: TGTGCTAGTGGCCTGACAGGGGCCTCCGGGGAGCTGTTTTTT.

This rearrangement joins TRBV5-1 to TRBJ2-7; 9 bases line up with TRBD1. Losses at the gene ends were 4 bases for V and 5 bases for J; bases not matched to a gene: 7. The CDR3 is 14 amino acids. Germline values: CDR1 SGHRS, CDR2 YFSETQ. CDR3 in amino acids: CASSKEQGADEQYF. CDR3 sequence (DNA): TGCGCCAGCAGCAAGGAACAGGGGGCAGACGAGCAGTACTTC.

This clone was found a few times. The rearrangement links TRBV7-8 to TRBJ1-3; D unclear. From germline, CDR1 is SGHVS and CDR2 FQNEAQ. The length of the CDR3 is 15 residues. V lost 5 bases, J lost 1 base, and 12 bases lay in between. The CDR3 reads CASSPQTLSGNTIYF. The CDR3 DNA sequence: TGTGCCAGCAGCCCCCAAACGCTGTCTGGAAACACCATATATTTT.

This sequence joins TRBV6-1 and TRBJ2-2, with D perhaps TRBD2 (6 bases). Trimming removed 2 bases from V and 3 bases from J, with 16 bases in between. Germline assignment: CDR1 MNHNS and CDR2 SASEGT. The CDR3 is 17 amino acids. The CDR3 loop reads CASSEMGGGLYTGELFF. CDR3 nucleotide sequence: TGTGCCAGCAGTGAAATGGGGGGAGGCCTGTACACCGGGGAGCTGTTTTTT.

V usage is TRBV15 and J usage is TRBJ2-7, with TRBD1 matching over 9 bases. Germline V CDR1 and CDR2: LNHNV, YYDKDF (reference sequence). This CDR3 comprises 18 residues. V lost 5 bases to trimming and J lost 1 base; unmatched junction nucleotides: 15. Here the CDR3 reads CATSRGQGIIYPSYEQYF. The CDR3 DNA reads TGTGCCACCAGCCGGGGACAGGGTATTATTTACCCATCCTACGAGCAGTACTTC.

This clone was recorded once. J is TRBJ1-2 and V is TRBV30, with a tentative D call TRBD1 (6 bases). Germline V gene sequence: CDR1 GTSNPN, CDR2 SVGIG (reference sequence). The CDR3 totals 16 residues. V lost 1 base and J 7 bases, leaving 22 bases between the germline ends. CDR3: CAWSAYGGGQGTGYTF. In DNA form, the CDR3 reads TGTGCCTGGAGTGCGTACGGAGGAGGCCAGGGGACTGGCTACACCTTC.

The rearrangement uses TRBV5-1 and TRBJ2-1; D ambiguous. Germline CDR1 SGHRS, CDR2 YFSETQ. The CDR3 covers 14 residues. The V and J ends lost 2 bases and 5 bases respectively, with 11 bases between them. The CDR3, as DNA: TGCGCCAGCAGCTTCGAGAGATTAGACAATGAGCAGTTCTTC. Translating gives CASSFERLDNEQFF.

This chain uses TRBV6-1 with TRBJ2-5; the match to TRBD2 covers 9 bases. Germline CDR1 reads MNHNS; CDR2 reads SASEGT. Unmatched junction bases numbered 14, after V lost 2 bases and J lost 1 base. The CDR3 length is 19 residues. For the CDR3, the DNA is TGTGCCAGCAGTGAACTGGCTAGCGGGGCCCTGTCCCTCCAAGAGACCCAGTACTTC. Amino acid sequence: CASSELASGALSLQETQYF.